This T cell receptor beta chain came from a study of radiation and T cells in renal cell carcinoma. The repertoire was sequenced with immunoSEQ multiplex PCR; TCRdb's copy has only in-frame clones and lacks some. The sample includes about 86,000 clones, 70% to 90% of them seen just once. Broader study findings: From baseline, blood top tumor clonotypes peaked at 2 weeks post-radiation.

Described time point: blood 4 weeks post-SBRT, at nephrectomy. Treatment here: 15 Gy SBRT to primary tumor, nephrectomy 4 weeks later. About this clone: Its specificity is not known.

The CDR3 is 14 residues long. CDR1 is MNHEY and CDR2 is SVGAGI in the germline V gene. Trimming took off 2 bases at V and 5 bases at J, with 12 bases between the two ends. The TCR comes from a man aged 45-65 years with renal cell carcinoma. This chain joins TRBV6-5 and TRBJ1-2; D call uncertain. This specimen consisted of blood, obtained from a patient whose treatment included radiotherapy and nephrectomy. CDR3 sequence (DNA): TGTGCCAGCAGTTACGCGCAACAGCGTTATGGCTACACCTTC. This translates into CASSYAQQRYGYTF.